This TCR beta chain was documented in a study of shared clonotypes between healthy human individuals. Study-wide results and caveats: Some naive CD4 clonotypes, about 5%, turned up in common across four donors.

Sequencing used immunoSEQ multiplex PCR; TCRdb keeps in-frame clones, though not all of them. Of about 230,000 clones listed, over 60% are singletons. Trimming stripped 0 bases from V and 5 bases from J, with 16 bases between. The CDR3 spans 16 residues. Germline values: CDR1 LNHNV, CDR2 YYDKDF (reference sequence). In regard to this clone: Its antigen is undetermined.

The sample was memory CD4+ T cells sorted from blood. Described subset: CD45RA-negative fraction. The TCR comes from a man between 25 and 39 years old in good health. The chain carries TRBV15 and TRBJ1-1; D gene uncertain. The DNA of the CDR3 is TGTGCCACCAGCAGAGATCCGCGGTGGCGGACGACTGAAGCTTTCTTT. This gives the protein CATSRDPRWRTTEAFF.